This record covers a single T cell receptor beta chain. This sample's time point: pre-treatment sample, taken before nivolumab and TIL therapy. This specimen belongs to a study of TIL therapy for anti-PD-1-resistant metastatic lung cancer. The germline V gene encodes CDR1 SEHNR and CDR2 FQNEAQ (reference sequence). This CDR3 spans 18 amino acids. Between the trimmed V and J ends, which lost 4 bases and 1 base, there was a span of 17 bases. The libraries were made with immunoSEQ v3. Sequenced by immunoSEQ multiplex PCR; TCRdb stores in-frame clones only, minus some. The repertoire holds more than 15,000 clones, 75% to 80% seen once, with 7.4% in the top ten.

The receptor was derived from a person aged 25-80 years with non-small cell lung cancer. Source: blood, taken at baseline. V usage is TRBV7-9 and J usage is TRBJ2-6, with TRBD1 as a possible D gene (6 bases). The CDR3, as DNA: TGTGCCAGCAGCTCGTACAGGGTTCCTAGGTCTGGGGCCAACGTCCTGACTTTC. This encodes CASSSYRVPRSGANVLTF.